Below are 25 T cell receptor beta chains sequenced from a single sample in a study of CD8+ T cells in alopecia areata. Reverse transcription of extracted RNA yielded cDNA, which provided the sequencing template. The assay was immunoSEQ multiplex PCR, and TCRdb's table has in-frame clones only and misses some. This table holds 180,000 or so clones, roughly 63% found once. This specimen consisted of CD4+ T cells sorted from blood, obtained at week 0. The origin of the receptors is a human donor with alopecia areata.

This chain links TRBV29-1 with TRBJ2-2; the D is unclear. V lost 4 bases, J lost 4 bases, and 10 bases lay in between. The V gene's germline CDR1 is SQVTM and CDR2 ANQGSEA. The CDR3 has 13 residues. The CDR3 is CSVGSRRTGELFF. The CDR3 DNA is TGCAGCGTTGGTTCTCGCCGCACCGGGGAGCTGTTTTTT.

V is TRBV5-1 and J is TRBJ2-1; 9 positions match TRBD1. Per the germline V gene, CDR1 is SGHRS and CDR2 is YFSETQ. Germline trimming cut 4 bases from V and 6 bases from J; bases unmatched to any gene: 11. There are 16 residues in the CDR3. This CDR3 is CASSPLGQGTGNEQFF. The CDR3 nucleotides are TGCGCCAGCAGCCCCCTAGGACAGGGGACAGGCAATGAGCAGTTCTTC.

The chain links TRBV30 to TRBJ2-2; 8 bases align to TRBD1. The CDR3 is made up of 14 amino acids. CDR1 GTSNPN and CDR2 SVGIG come from the germline V gene (reference sequence). Losses at the gene ends were 3 bases for V and 6 bases for J; bases not matched to a gene: 6. DNA of the CDR3: TGTGCCTGGAGAACCCAGGGGGCCTCCGGGGAGCTGTTTTTT. This encodes CAWRTQGASGELFF.

This clone was observed many times. The rearrangement joins TRBV12-5 to TRBJ2-6; 7 bases fit TRBD1. Germline loops: CDR1 LGHNT, CDR2 FRNRAP. There are 16 residues in the CDR3. Trimming cost V 2 bases and J 2 bases; bases outside gene matches: 3. The CDR3 loop reads CASGLNRGPGANVLTF. In DNA, the CDR3 is TGTGCTAGTGGTTTGAACAGGGGCCCTGGGGCCAACGTCCTGACTTTC.

The rearrangement uses TRBV11-3 and TRBJ2-2; a possible D gene is TRBD1 (7 bases). Germline V gene data show CDR1 as SGHNT and CDR2 as YENEEA. CDR3 length: 16 residues. V dropped 1 base and J dropped 5 bases, with 14 bases sitting between them. CDR3 sequence: CASSLGAGQLTGELFF. The CDR3 nucleotides are TGTGCCAGCAGCTTAGGCGCGGGACAGCTTACCGGGGAGCTGTTTTTT.

The rearrangement uses TRBV2 and TRBJ2-4; the match to TRBD1 covers 7 bases. With V trimmed by 5 bases and J by 7 bases, 5 bases remained unmatched. Looked up from germline, CDR1 is SNHLY and CDR2 is FYNNEI. The CDR3 consists of 13 residues. CDR3 sequence reads: CASSQQGRNIQYF. CDR3 sequence (DNA): TGTGCCAGCAGTCAACAGGGGCGCAACATTCAGTACTTC.

As DNA, the CDR3 is TGCGCCAGCAGACAGGCAGGGTACACAGATACGCAGTATTTT. Protein sequence: CASRQAGYTDTQYF. The chain couples TRBV5-1 to TRBJ2-3; maybe TRBD1 (5 bases). The CDR3 loop spans 14 amino acids. Deletions cut 5 bases from V and 2 bases from J, with 12 bases between. CDR1 and CDR2 (germline): SGHRS, YFSETQ.

This rearrangement joins TRBV7-2 to TRBJ2-7; D call uncertain. V shed 2 bases and J shed 2 bases, with 4 bases lying between them. CDR1 SGHTA and CDR2 FQGNSA come from the germline V gene. This CDR3 is built from 12 residues. Written as DNA, the CDR3 is TGTGCCAGCAGCTTAACTACCTACGAGCAGTACTTC. Protein product: CASSLTTYEQYF.

As DNA, the CDR3 is TGTGCCAGCAGTCTCCGGACTAGCGGGGGCCTGGTCGCAGATACGCAGTATTTT. Amino acids: CASSLRTSGGLVADTQYF. The chain couples TRBV27 to TRBJ2-3; 13 nucleotides match TRBD2. There are 18 residues in the CDR3. The germline gives CDR1 MNHEY, CDR2 SMNVEV (reference sequence). The V gene end was trimmed by 5 bases and the J gene end by 4 bases; junction bases not matched to a gene: 12.

J is TRBJ1-5 and V is TRBV15; a weak D match, TRBD1 (5 bases). This CDR3 contains 15 residues. V was trimmed by 1 base and J by 5 bases, leaving 12 bases between them. Germline V gene lookup returns CDR1 LNHNV and CDR2 YYDKDF (reference sequence). The CDR3 coding sequence is TGTGCCACCAGCAGAGTCCCGCAGGGAGATCAGCCCCAGCATTTT. It translates to CATSRVPQGDQPQHF.

This chain joins TRBV30 and TRBJ1-3; the D is unclear. The germline gives CDR1 GTSNPN, CDR2 SVGIG (reference sequence). The V end lost 3 bases, the J end lost 8 bases, and 8 bases lay between the germline ends. The CDR3 covers 11 residues. CDR3 nucleotide sequence: TGTGCCTGGAGCGCGGCGGACACCATATATTTT. This gives the protein CAWSAADTIYF. Together with reference TRBV30 and TRBJ1-3, the CDR3 gives the full variable domain: SQTIHQWPATLVQPVGSPLSLECTVEGTSNPNLYWYRQAAGRGLQLLFYSVGIGQISSEVPQNLSASRPQDRQFILSSKKLLLSDSGFYLCAWSAADTIYFGEGSWLTVV.

This clone was observed at least ten times. The J gene is TRBJ2-3, the V gene TRBV6-6; the match to TRBD2 covers 9 bases. This CDR3 region has 16 residues. Germline lookup yields CDR1 MNHNY and CDR2 SVGAGI (reference sequence). J gave up 7 bases and V 4 bases, and 12 bases lay outside the gene matches. The chain's CDR3 is CASSSSGLATTHTQYF. The CDR3, as DNA: TGTGCCAGCAGTTCCTCGGGACTAGCCACTACGCATACGCAGTATTTT.

This sequence joins TRBV29-1 and TRBJ2-5; D remains ambiguous. There are 11 residues in the CDR3. The V gene lost 4 bases and the J gene lost 5 bases, with 8 bases spanning the gap. Germline V lookup: CDR1 SQVTM, CDR2 ANQGSEA. Written as DNA, the CDR3 is TGCAGCGTTGCGGGCGCCGAGACCCAGTACTTC. Encoded protein: CSVAGAETQYF.

This clone appeared a few times. The CDR3 nucleotides read TGTGCCAGCAGTCCCGCCGGACCCTCGGGCTACGAGCAGTACTTC. Its translation is CASSPAGPSGYEQYF. The genes are TRBV6-5 and TRBJ2-7; D not resolved. Germline values: CDR1 MNHEY, CDR2 SVGAGI. V shed 5 bases and J shed 3 bases, with 17 bases lying between them. This CDR3 region has 15 residues.

The sample holds one count of this clone. The chain is built from TRBV19 and TRBJ2-7; D is unclear. With 6 bases removed from V and 1 base from J, the gap between germline ends came to 10 bases. This CDR3 is 13 amino acids long. Germline CDR1 LNHDA, CDR2 SQIVND (reference sequence). The CDR3 here is CASSVQNSYEQYF. The CDR3 coding sequence is TGTGCCAGTAGCGTACAGAATTCCTACGAGCAGTACTTC.

Turning to this clone: Additional DNA sequences in this sample encode the identical CDR3. This chain uses TRBV5-1 with TRBJ2-5; TRBD2 is a possible D gene (6 bases). Trimming stripped 2 bases from V and 1 base from J, with 9 bases between. There are 14 residues in the CDR3. Germline CDR1 and CDR2: SGHRS and YFSETQ. The CDR3 loop is CASSFGGTQETQYF. DNA for the CDR3: TGCGCCAGCAGCTTTGGCGGGACCCAAGAGACCCAGTACTTC.

The chain uses TRBV6-6 and TRBJ1-5; TRBD1 matches 10 bases. The J segment lost 6 bases and the V segment lost 6 bases, leaving 11 bases of the junction unmatched. Per the germline V gene, CDR1 is MNHNY and CDR2 is SVGAGI (reference sequence). CDR3 length: 16 residues. DNA for the CDR3: TGTGCCAGCAGCTCCGGGACAGGGGTCATGATTCAGCCCCAGCATTTT. As protein: CASSSGTGVMIQPQHF.

The chain employs TRBV29-1 and TRBJ2-3, with 7 bases fitting TRBD2. This CDR3 comprises 12 residues. V dropped 5 bases and J dropped 3; count of bases not matched to a gene: 2. Germline V CDR1 and CDR2: SQVTM, ANQGSEA. CDR3 protein: CSVREGTDTQYF. In DNA, the CDR3 is TGCAGCGTTAGGGAGGGGACAGATACGCAGTATTTT.

In its sample, this clone was seen a few times. The rearrangement links TRBV30 to TRBJ2-4; 7 nucleotides align to TRBD1. V lost 1 base and J lost 7; bases outside the gene matches: 4. CDR1 and CDR2 (germline): GTSNPN, SVGIG (reference sequence). This CDR3 has 13 residues. CDR3 amino acids: CAWSATGENIQYF. The DNA for the CDR3 is TGTGCCTGGAGTGCCACAGGGGAGAACATTCAGTACTTC.

This sequence joins TRBV29-1 and TRBJ1-4; D remains ambiguous. Trimming removed 4 bases at V and 4 bases at J, with 13 bases between. Germline V gene sequence: CDR1 SQVTM, CDR2 ANQGSEA. The CDR3 runs 14 residues. The CDR3 loop is CSVGGTYVNEKLFF. As DNA, the CDR3 is TGCAGCGTTGGAGGAACCTATGTTAATGAAAAACTGTTTTTT.

The chain recombines TRBV14 with TRBJ2-4; the match to TRBD2 covers 8 bases. V shed 3 bases and J 3 bases; nucleotides not matched to a gene: 1. Germline V gene lookup returns CDR1 SGHDN and CDR2 FVKESK. The CDR3 is 14 residues long. The CDR3 DNA is TGTGCCAGCAGCCACCTAGCGGGCAAAAACATTCAGTACTTC. As protein: CASSHLAGKNIQYF.

This clone was counted only a few times. J is TRBJ2-7 and V is TRBV6-1; D is ambiguous. Germline CDR1 reads MNHNS; CDR2 reads SASEGT. The CDR3 loop spans 13 amino acids. V was clipped by 4 bases and J by 2 bases, with 9 bases between them. CDR3 in amino acids: CASSASGTYEQYF. In DNA, the CDR3 is TGTGCCAGCAGTGCGTCTGGTACCTACGAGCAGTACTTC.

J is TRBJ2-3 and V is TRBV5-1, with a possible D match to TRBD1 (6 bases). Germline V gives CDR1 SGHRS, CDR2 YFSETQ. The V and J ends lost 0 bases and 2 bases respectively, with 13 bases between them. The CDR3 loop spans 16 amino acids. The CDR3 reads CASSLASRGNTDTQYF. The DNA of the CDR3 is TGCGCCAGCAGCTTGGCCAGCAGGGGAAACACAGATACGCAGTATTTT.

The chain links TRBV4-1 to TRBJ2-2; D ambiguous. V dropped 4 bases and J dropped 0 bases, with 3 bases sitting between them. Germline lookup yields CDR1 MGHRA and CDR2 YSYEKL. This CDR3 region has 13 residues. CDR3 coding DNA: TGCGCCAGCAGCCGGACGAACACCGGGGAGCTGTTTTTT. This codes for CASSRTNTGELFF.

This sequence joins TRBV7-8 and TRBJ1-3, with D hard to call. CDR3 length: 17 amino acids. Germline V gene lookup returns CDR1 SGHVS and CDR2 FQNEAQ. V gave up 1 base and J gave up 4 bases, with 17 bases separating them. The CDR3 loop is CASSLVPGGNLGNTIYF. The CDR3 DNA follows: TGTGCCAGCAGCTTAGTTCCGGGAGGCAACCTGGGAAACACCATATATTTT.